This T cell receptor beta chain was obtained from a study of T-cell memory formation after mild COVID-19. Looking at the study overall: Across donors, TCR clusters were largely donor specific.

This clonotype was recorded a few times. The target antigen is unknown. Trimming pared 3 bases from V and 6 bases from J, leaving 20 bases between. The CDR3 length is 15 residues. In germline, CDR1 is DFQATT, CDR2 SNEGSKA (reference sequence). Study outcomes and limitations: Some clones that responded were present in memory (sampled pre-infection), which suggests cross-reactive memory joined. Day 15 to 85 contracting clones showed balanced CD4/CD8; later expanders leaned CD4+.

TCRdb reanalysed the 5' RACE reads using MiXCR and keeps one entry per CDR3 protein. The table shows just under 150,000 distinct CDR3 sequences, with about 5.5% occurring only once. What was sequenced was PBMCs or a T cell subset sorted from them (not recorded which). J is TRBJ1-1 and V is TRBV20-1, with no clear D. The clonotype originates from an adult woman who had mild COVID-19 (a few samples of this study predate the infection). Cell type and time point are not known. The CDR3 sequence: CSASRAAISWAEAFF. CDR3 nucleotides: TGCAGTGCTAGTCGGGCAGCGATATCCTGGGCTGAAGCTTTCTTT.